Listed here are 15 T cell receptor beta chains from one sample, sequenced in a study of cytomegalovirus exposure and HLA in healthy donors. Amplification used 60 Vbeta primers and 13 Jbeta primers. The repertoire was sequenced with immunoSEQ multiplex PCR; TCRdb's copy has only in-frame clones and lacks some. The data contain approximately 210,000 clones, over 75% of them seen just once; the ten biggest clones take up around 2%. Source material: PBMCs. The receptors here all came from a man younger than 30 in good health and CMV-seronegative.

The chain couples TRBV7-9 to TRBJ2-5; no reliable D call. The germline gives CDR1 SEHNR, CDR2 FQNEAQ (reference sequence). Trimming left V 4 bases short and J 4 bases short, with 13 bases between. CDR3 length: 14 amino acids. The CDR3 bases are TGTGCCAGCAGCTCCCCCCACAGAGTAGAGACCCAGTACTTC. This encodes CASSSPHRVETQYF.

This rearrangement joins TRBV2 to TRBJ1-5; possible D gene TRBD1, 6 bases. Per germline, CDR1 SNHLY and CDR2 FYNNEI. The CDR3 consists of 14 residues. V lost 6 bases, J lost 7 bases, and 16 bases lay in between. CDR3 loop: CASSEQGMEQPQHF. In nucleotides, the CDR3 is TGTGCCAGCAGCGAACAGGGAATGGAGCAGCCCCAGCATTTT.

V and J are TRBV5-5 and TRBJ2-4; 9 positions match TRBD2. Germline values: CDR1 SGHKS, CDR2 YYEKEE (reference sequence). CDR3 length: 18 amino acids. Unmatched junction bases numbered 7, after V lost 0 bases and J lost 0 bases. CDR3 nucleotide sequence: TGTGCCAGCAGCTTGGGACTAGCGGAGCTACTAGCCAAAAACATTCAGTACTTC. This encodes CASSLGLAELLAKNIQYF.

The chain employs TRBV27 and TRBJ1-5, with a weak D call TRBD1 (6 bases). Germline V gene lookup returns CDR1 MNHEY and CDR2 SMNVEV (reference sequence). V dropped 3 bases and J dropped 0 bases, with 9 bases sitting between them. This CDR3 contains 15 residues. CDR3 sequence (DNA): TGTGCCAGCAGTTTGAGGGGACATAGCAATCAGCCCCAGCATTTT. Amino acids: CASSLRGHSNQPQHF.

The J gene is TRBJ2-1, the V gene TRBV6-6; TRBD2 aligns across 9 bases. Germline assignment: CDR1 MNHNY and CDR2 SVGAGI (reference sequence). Trimming removed 5 bases from V and 8 bases from J; junction bases left unmatched: 10. The CDR3 spans 15 residues. CDR3 residues: CASSALAGGPDEQFF. The CDR3 DNA reads as TGTGCCAGCAGTGCCCTGGCGGGAGGGCCCGATGAGCAGTTCTTC.

The chain couples TRBV5-8 to TRBJ1-6; D may be TRBD1 (6 bases). The CDR3 length is 13 residues. V was cut by 1 base and J by 8 bases, with 7 bases left in between. The germline CDR1 and CDR2 sequences are SGHTS and YDEGEE. The CDR3 loop reads CASSLRTDSPLHF. For the CDR3, the DNA is TGTGCCAGCAGCTTGAGGACAGATTCACCCCTCCACTTT.

The chain carries TRBV28 and TRBJ2-5, with a possible D match to TRBD2 (5 bases). Germline values: CDR1 MDHEN, CDR2 SYDVKM. This CDR3 is 17 amino acids long. Deletions cut 3 bases from V and 5 bases from J, with 22 bases between. CDR3 sequence reads: CASSLFIAREPRETQYF. In nucleotides, the CDR3 is TGTGCCAGCAGTTTGTTTATTGCGAGGGAACCGCGGGAGACCCAGTACTTC.

V usage is TRBV9 and J usage is TRBJ2-1, with 8 bases lining up with TRBD2. From germline, CDR1 is SGDLS and CDR2 YYNGEE. The CDR3 is made up of 16 amino acids. The V and J ends lost 0 bases and 10 bases, in that order; junction bases with no gene match: 12. The CDR3 nucleotides are TGTGCCAGCAGCGTAGGTTCGGATCGGGAGGGCAGGGAGCAGTTCTTC. Amino acids: CASSVGSDREGREQFF.

J is TRBJ1-6 and V is TRBV5-4; maybe TRBD1 (6 bases). The CDR3 is 16 residues long. V was clipped by 4 bases and J by 10 bases, with 21 bases between them. CDR1 and CDR2 from the germline V gene are SGHNT and YYREEE (reference sequence). The CDR3, as DNA: TGTGCCAGCAGCCCTAGAATTCCGGGACAAAACTCACCCCTCCACTTT. This translates into CASSPRIPGQNSPLHF.

The chain carries TRBV28 and TRBJ1-5; D is undetermined. Germline lookup yields CDR1 MDHEN and CDR2 SYDVKM. Trimming took off 7 bases at V and 7 bases at J, with 17 bases between the two ends. The CDR3 has 14 amino acids. This CDR3 reads CASTPGIDGQPQHF. CDR3 bases: TGTGCCAGCACCCCGGGTATAGATGGCCAGCCCCAGCATTTT.

The chain uses TRBV13 and TRBJ2-7, with D perhaps TRBD2 (5 bases). This CDR3 is built from 17 residues. The V end lost 0 bases, the J end lost 1 base, and 16 bases lay between the germline ends. Germline V gene sequence: CDR1 PRHDT, CDR2 FYEKMQ (reference sequence). The CDR3 DNA sequence: TGTGCCAGCAGCTTAGGCTGGAACGGGAAAACTTCCTACGAGCAGTACTTC. Amino acid sequence: CASSLGWNGKTSYEQYF.

The J gene is TRBJ2-7, the V gene TRBV13; D is perhaps TRBD2 (5 bases). The V gene's germline CDR1 is PRHDT and CDR2 FYEKMQ (reference sequence). This CDR3 has 15 amino acids. V was pared by 3 bases and J by 0 bases, with 12 bases between. The CDR3 DNA reads TGTGCCAGCAGCTTTGCCAAGCGGCACTCCTACGAGCAGTACTTC. Its translation is CASSFAKRHSYEQYF.

The chain carries TRBV6-6 and TRBJ2-2; D gene uncertain. CDR3 length: 14 residues. Germline V lookup: CDR1 MNHNY, CDR2 SVGAGI (reference sequence). V was clipped by 5 bases and J by 0 bases, with 7 bases between them. CDR3 amino acids: CASSGRANTGELFF. The CDR3 nucleotides are TGTGCCAGCAGTGGGCGAGCGAACACCGGGGAGCTGTTTTTT.

This clone has only one observation. The V gene is TRBV2, the J gene TRBJ2-1; TRBD2 matches at 15 bases. Per the germline V gene, CDR1 is SNHLY and CDR2 is FYNNEI. The trim removed 3 bases at V and 7 bases at J, leaving 10 bases unmatched. The CDR3 sequence is 18 residues long. The DNA for the CDR3 is TGTGCCAGCAGTGACGGCCGGGGACTAGCGGGGGGCAGAAATGAGCAGTTCTTC. This encodes CASSDGRGLAGGRNEQFF.

This clone has just one count. The sample holds other DNA sequences that translate to the same CDR3. This chain links TRBV11-2 with TRBJ2-1, with 11 positions matching TRBD2. The J segment lost 3 bases and the V segment lost 5 bases, leaving 3 bases of the junction unmatched. The germline CDR1 and CDR2 sequences are SGHAT and FQNNGV. The CDR3 is 15 residues long. CDR3 coding DNA: TGTGCCAGCAGCCGAACTAGCGGGGGCTACAATGAGCAGTTCTTC. It yields the protein CASSRTSGGYNEQFF.